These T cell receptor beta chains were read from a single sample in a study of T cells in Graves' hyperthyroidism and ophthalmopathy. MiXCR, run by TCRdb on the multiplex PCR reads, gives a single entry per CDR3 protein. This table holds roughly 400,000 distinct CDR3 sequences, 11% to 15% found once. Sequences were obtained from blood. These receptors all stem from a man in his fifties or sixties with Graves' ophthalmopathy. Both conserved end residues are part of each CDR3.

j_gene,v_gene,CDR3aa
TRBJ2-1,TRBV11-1,CASRNPGTGYGNEQFF
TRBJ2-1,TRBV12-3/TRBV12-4,CASSLSLAGVEQFF
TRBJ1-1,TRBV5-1,CASSSGNLNTEAFF
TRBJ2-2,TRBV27,CASSTGVFLGGELFF
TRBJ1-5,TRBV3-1,CASSRSGTANQPQHF
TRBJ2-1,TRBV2,CASSEGTSGDEQFF
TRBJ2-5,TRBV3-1,CASSQGGRGETQYF
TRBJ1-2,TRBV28,CASSFPPGGDTNYGYTF
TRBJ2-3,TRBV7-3,CASSPSPSGSGADTQYF
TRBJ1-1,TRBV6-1,CASGRNRGIMNTEAFF
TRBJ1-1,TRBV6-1,CASSLTDRNTEAFF
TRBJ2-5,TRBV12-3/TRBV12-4,CATGRTTQETQYF
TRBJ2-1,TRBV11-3,CASSFGGASGNVDEQFF
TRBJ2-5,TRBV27,CASQDRTQETQYF
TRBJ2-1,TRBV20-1,CSANRLAGNNEQFF
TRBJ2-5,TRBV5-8,CASSLRLAAQETQYF
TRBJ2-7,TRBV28,CASSSGQDSYEQYF
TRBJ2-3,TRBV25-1,CASSPTRDRDITDTQYF
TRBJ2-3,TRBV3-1,CASSQTGLASTDTQYF
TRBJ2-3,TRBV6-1,CASSRTKVPDTQYF
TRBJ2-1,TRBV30,CIWRSGNSYNEQFF
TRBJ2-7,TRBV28,CASSFRDFVAEQYF
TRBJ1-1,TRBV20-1,CSVPRLNTEAFF
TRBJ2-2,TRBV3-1,CASSHTDSTGELFF
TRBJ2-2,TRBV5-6,CASSLTGYTGELFF
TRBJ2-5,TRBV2,CASSKDRGETQYF
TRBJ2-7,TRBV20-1,CSAREWDSSYEQYF
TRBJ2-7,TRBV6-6,CASSYTRTGAGYEQYF
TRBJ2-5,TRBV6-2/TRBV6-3,CASRPHSSGQETQYF
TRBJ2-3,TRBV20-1,CSVLAESTDTQYF
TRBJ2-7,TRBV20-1,CSARVGGLYEQYF
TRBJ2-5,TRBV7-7,CASSLTGLAGSETQYF
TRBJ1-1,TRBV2,CASSETGDDTEAFF
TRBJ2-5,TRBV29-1,CSVVFRGGVETQYF
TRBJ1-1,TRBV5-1,CASSSQMTGVNTEAFF
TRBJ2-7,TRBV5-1,CASSSTTGVTYEQYF
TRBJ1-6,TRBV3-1,CASGGGYNSPLHF
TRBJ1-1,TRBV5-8,CASSFFGASTTEAFF
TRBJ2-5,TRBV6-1,CASGWGVKETQYF
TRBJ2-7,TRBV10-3,CAISEKGQNYEQYF
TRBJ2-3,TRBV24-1,CATSDGPGTQYF
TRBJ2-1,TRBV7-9,CASSLAGQGRGRESFF
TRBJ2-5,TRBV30,CAWGSGGQETQYF
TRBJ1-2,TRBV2,CASSESLYGYTF
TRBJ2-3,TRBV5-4,CASSLVGSDTQYF
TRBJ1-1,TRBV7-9,CASSLESGRTEAFF
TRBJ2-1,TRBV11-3,CASSLDPTSRVEQFF
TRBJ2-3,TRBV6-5,CASSYFPGTSTDTQYF
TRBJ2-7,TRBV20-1,CSAHGTPYEQYF
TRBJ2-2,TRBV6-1,CASGAAGELFF
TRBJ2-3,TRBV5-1,CASSLGSGTDTQYF
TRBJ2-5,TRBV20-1,CSANDLAGFQETQYF
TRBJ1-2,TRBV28,CASSQPGTPYGYTF
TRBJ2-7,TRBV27,CASSSKTSSYEQYF
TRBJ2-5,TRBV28,CASSTRTSGETYQETQYF
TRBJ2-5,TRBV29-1,CSGIGTGQETQYF
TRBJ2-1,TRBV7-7,CASSLDRSPYNEQFF
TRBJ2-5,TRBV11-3,CASSFRGAGPKETQYF
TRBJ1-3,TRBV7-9,CASIPFDVGNTIYF